Listed here are 27 T cell receptor beta chains from one sample, sequenced in a study of T cell repertoires in cytomegalovirus infection. TCRdb re-called the reads with MiXCR, one entry per CDR3 protein. The sample has 300,000 to 400,000 distinct CDR3 sequences; roughly 25% are singletons. Antigens for these TCRs are unknown. Sequencing was performed on cultured PBMCs, taken from culture after CMV antigen stimulation. The receptors derive from a human donor in good health (CMV status not recorded). Some clones in this sample may be carry-over from other donors' samples.

This clonotype was counted a single time. The rearrangement links TRBV6-8 to TRBJ2-7, with TRBD2 as a possible D gene (6 bases). This CDR3 has 13 amino acids. V shed 6 bases and J shed 5 bases, with 14 bases lying between them. From germline, CDR1 is MNHGY and CDR2 SAAAGT. The CDR3 bases are TGTGCCAGCAGGGGACTGGGCGCCAACGAGCAGTACGTC. This encodes CASRGLGANEQYV.

The chain joins TRBV14 to TRBJ1-2; 7 positions agree with TRBD1. After removal of 4 bases from V and 2 bases from J, the junction contained 4 bases not matched to a gene. The CDR3 is 14 amino acids. CDR1 SGHDN and CDR2 FVKESK come from the germline V gene. CDR3 nucleotide sequence: TGTGCCAGCAGCCCAGGACAGGAGAACTATGGCTACACCTTC. Encoded protein: CASSPGQENYGYTF.

This clonotype appeared a few times. The rearrangement joins TRBV12-3 or TRBV12-4 to TRBJ1-5; no definite D call. This CDR3 spans 13 amino acids. Trimming left V 3 bases short and J 9 bases short, with 12 bases between. This CDR3 is CASSFFSGRPQHF. The CDR3 region has the DNA TGTGCCAGCAGTTTCTTTAGTGGTCGGCCCCAGCATTTT.

The J gene is TRBJ2-2, the V gene TRBV15; 10 bases fit TRBD1. CDR1 is LNHNV and CDR2 is YYDKDF in the germline V gene (reference sequence). The CDR3 has 15 amino acids. The J segment lost 7 bases and the V segment lost 6 bases, leaving 8 bases of the junction unmatched. CDR3 DNA: TGTGCCACCAGTCCAGACAGGGGGCATGGCGGGGAGCTGTTTTTT. It translates to CATSPDRGHGGELFF.

V is TRBV7-2 and J is TRBJ1-1; no firm D call. The V end lost 1 base, the J end lost 0 bases, and 9 bases lay between the germline ends. Looked up from germline, CDR1 is SGHTA and CDR2 is FQGNSA. The CDR3 consists of 15 residues. CDR3: CASSLDYSLNTEAFF. The CDR3 DNA is TGTGCCAGCAGCTTAGACTACAGTTTGAACACTGAAGCTTTCTTT.

This clonotype was counted a few times. This chain joins TRBV6-2 or TRBV6-3 and TRBJ1-2; TRBD1 is a possible D gene (6 bases). The germline V gene has CDR1 MNHEY and CDR2 SVGEGT. The CDR3 spans 12 residues. With 5 bases removed from V and 4 bases from J, the gap between germline ends came to 8 bases. As DNA, the CDR3 is TGTGCCAGCAGTCAGGGGACCTATGGCTACACCTTC. Translation gives CASSQGTYGYTF.

This clonotype has at least ten counts. This chain uses TRBV7-2 with TRBJ2-2; D is possibly TRBD2 (6 bases). V lost 4 bases and J lost 6, with 18 bases in between. Germline V gene data show CDR1 as SGHTA and CDR2 as FQGNSA. The CDR3 spans 16 residues. Written as DNA, the CDR3 is TGTGCCAGCAGCTCACAACCCCGGGAGTCGGCCGGGGAGCTGTTTTTT. Translating gives CASSSQPRESAGELFF.

This clonotype was observed a handful of times. V and J are TRBV20-1 and TRBJ2-1; 7 bases map to TRBD1. This CDR3 is built from 13 residues. From germline, CDR1 is DFQATT and CDR2 SNEGSKA (reference sequence). V shed 4 bases and J 5 bases; nucleotides not matched to a gene: 5. The CDR3 DNA is TGCAGTGCTACCGGGACAGCTGACAATGAGCAGTTCTTC. Amino acid sequence: CSATGTADNEQFF.

This clonotype was seen at least ten times. The gene calls are TRBV7-2 and TRBJ2-1; D might be TRBD2 (7 bases). The V gene's germline CDR1 is SGHTA and CDR2 FQGNSA. The CDR3 consists of 15 residues. Trimming took off 1 base at V and 3 bases at J, with 10 bases between the two ends. CDR3 loop: CASSLVGGGYNEQFF. Written as DNA, the CDR3 is TGTGCCAGCAGCTTAGTGGGAGGGGGCTACAATGAGCAGTTCTTC. The whole variable domain, filled in from reference TRBV7-2 and TRBJ2-1, reads GAGVSQSPSNKVTEKGKDVELRCDPISGHTALYWYRQSLGQGLEFLIYFQGNSAPDKSGLPSDRFSAERTGGSVSTLTIQRTQQEDSAVYLCASSLVGGGYNEQFFGPGTRLTVL.

In this sample, this clonotype turned up a few times. The chain carries TRBV11-2 and TRBJ2-2; D perhaps matches TRBD1 (6 bases). The CDR3 totals 15 residues. V was trimmed by 4 bases and J by 1 base, leaving 10 bases between them. CDR1 is SGHAT, CDR2 FQNNGV, per germline. For the CDR3, the DNA is TGTGCCAGCAGCTCATTACAGGGGAACACCGGGGAGCTGTTTTTT. This translates into CASSSLQGNTGELFF.

The chain couples TRBV7-9 to TRBJ1-2, with a possible D match to TRBD1 (5 bases). The V gene lost 5 bases and the J gene lost 5 bases, with 15 bases spanning the gap. The V gene's germline CDR1 is SEHNR and CDR2 FQNEAQ (reference sequence). The CDR3 sequence is 14 residues long. Here the CDR3 DNA reads TGTGCCAGCAGCCCGAGACCTGGGGGATATGGCTACACCTTC. It specifies CASSPRPGGYGYTF.

This clonotype was recorded at least ten times. The chain links TRBV12-3 or TRBV12-4 to TRBJ2-2; D unresolved. Trimming took off 6 bases at V and 4 bases at J, with 9 bases between the two ends. The CDR3 runs to 13 residues. CDR3: CASRSTTTGELFF. The CDR3 coding sequence is TGTGCCAGCAGATCCACCACCACCGGGGAGCTGTTTTTT.

The gene calls are TRBV20-1 and TRBJ2-1; 10 nucleotides align to TRBD2. The CDR3 sequence is 18 residues long. CDR1 and CDR2 (germline): DFQATT, SNEGSKA (reference sequence). J gave up 0 bases and V 0 bases, and 8 bases lay outside the gene matches. The chain's CDR3 is CSARDRLAGGVSYNEQFF. The CDR3 coding sequence is TGCAGTGCTAGAGACCGACTAGCGGGTGGGGTCTCCTACAATGAGCAGTTCTTC.

There are a few counts of this clonotype. The chain carries TRBV7-6 and TRBJ2-3; TRBD2 aligns across 9 bases. In germline, CDR1 is SGHVS, CDR2 FNYEAQ. The CDR3 contains 14 residues. V was pared by 4 bases and J by 4 bases, with 3 bases of the junction left unmatched. CDR3 amino acids: CASSSGTSPDTQYF. As DNA, the CDR3 is TGTGCCAGCAGCTCCGGGACTAGCCCAGATACGCAGTATTTT.

This clonotype was seen a handful of times. The CDR3 region has the DNA TGCGCCAGCAGCCAAGAAATCCTCAGCGGGACTTTCTACTACGAGCAGTACTTC. It translates to CASSQEILSGTFYYEQYF. The chain combines TRBV4-1 with TRBJ2-7; 7 bases match TRBD2. J lost 3 bases, V lost 0 bases, and 14 bases had no gene match. Germline-derived CDR1 and CDR2 are MGHRA and YSYEKL. This CDR3 is 18 amino acids long.

This clonotype was seen a handful of times. The chain combines TRBV6-5 with TRBJ2-7; no definite D call. Deletions cut 6 bases from V and 3 bases from J, with 15 bases between. This CDR3 spans 14 amino acids. Germline V gene sequence: CDR1 MNHEY, CDR2 SVGAGI. CDR3 nucleotides: TGTGCCAGCAGGTTAACTTGGGCGGTCTACGAGCAGTACGTC. Translated, it gives CASRLTWAVYEQYV.

This chain joins TRBV4-3 and TRBJ2-7, with D perhaps given as TRBD1 or TRBD2 (5 bases each). Trimming shortened V by 4 bases and J by 3 bases, and 19 bases separated the two germline ends. The CDR3 has 16 residues. Germline CDR1 and CDR2: LGHNA and YSLEER. The CDR3 DNA follows: TGCGCCAGCAGCCCCTGGTTCGGGGACCCTTTCTACGAGCAGTACTTC. It specifies CASSPWFGDPFYEQYF.

This clonotype was observed a few times. The rearrangement uses TRBV28 and TRBJ1-1; D is unresolved. The V and J ends lost 4 bases and 9 bases respectively, with 12 bases between them. The CDR3 is made up of 12 amino acids. Germline V gene lookup returns CDR1 MDHEN and CDR2 SYDVKM. The CDR3 is CASSSDDRKAFF. Written as DNA, the CDR3 is TGTGCCAGCAGTTCGGATGATCGAAAAGCTTTCTTT.

The chain has TRBV12-3 or TRBV12-4 and TRBJ1-5; D may be TRBD1 (6 bases). The CDR3 spans 13 residues. Trimming took 6 bases from V and 10 from J, leaving 16 bases between them. CDR3 bases: TGTGCCAGCAGCCCACAGGGAAGAAAACCCCAGCATTTT. Protein sequence: CASSPQGRKPQHF.

This clonotype was picked up many times. This chain joins TRBV12-3 or TRBV12-4 and TRBJ2-1; 10 bases are a match to TRBD2. The CDR3 contains 16 residues. Trimming removed 4 bases from V and 4 bases from J; junction bases left unmatched: 7. The CDR3 is CASSSPRTSGYNEQFF. As DNA, the CDR3 is TGTGCCAGCAGTTCCCCGAGGACTAGCGGTTACAATGAGCAGTTCTTC.

This chain joins TRBV4-3 and TRBJ2-3, with D tentatively TRBD2 (5 bases). The CDR3 spans 17 residues. Trimming took 6 bases from V and 0 from J, leaving 19 bases between them. CDR1 and CDR2 (germline): LGHNA, YSLEER. Here the CDR3 reads CASSYFWASTSTDTQYF. The CDR3 bases are TGCGCCAGCAGTTACTTCTGGGCTAGCACTAGCACAGATACGCAGTATTTT.

This clonotype was recorded many times. The chain recombines TRBV4-1 with TRBJ1-1; 7 bases agree with TRBD1. Per the germline V gene, CDR1 is MGHRA and CDR2 is YSYEKL. The CDR3 loop spans 14 amino acids. V was pared by 2 bases and J by 6 bases, with 6 bases of the junction left unmatched. CDR3 in DNA: TGCGCCAGCAGCCAAAGACAGGGATCTCCTGAAGCTTTCTTT. Its translation: CASSQRQGSPEAFF.

The chain is built from TRBV6-2 or TRBV6-3 and TRBJ2-5, with 7 positions matching TRBD1. Germline CDR1 is MNHEY and CDR2 is SVGEGT. Trimming cost V 4 bases and J 1 base; bases outside gene matches: 21. The CDR3 spans 20 residues. The CDR3 protein is CASSFNLGQQTLEIQETQYF. CDR3 DNA sequence: TGTGCCAGCAGTTTCAACCTGGGACAGCAAACCCTAGAAATCCAAGAGACCCAGTACTTC.

V usage is TRBV20-1 and J usage is TRBJ1-1, with D perhaps TRBD1 (5 bases). This CDR3 contains 13 residues. The ends were cut back, 6 bases at V and 4 bases at J, with 15 bases in the middle. CDR1 is DFQATT and CDR2 is SNEGSKA in the germline V gene (reference sequence). The CDR3 protein is CSAQWGGSTEAFF. DNA for the CDR3: TGCAGTGCCCAGTGGGGGGGAAGCACTGAAGCTTTCTTT.

This clonotype was seen a handful of times. The chain employs TRBV4-1 and TRBJ2-1; TRBD2 might be the D (5 bases). V lost 5 bases and J lost 9, with 14 bases in between. CDR1 and CDR2 (germline): MGHRA, YSYEKL. This CDR3 is built from 13 residues. The CDR3: CASSEGFKGEQFF. DNA of the CDR3: TGCGCCAGCAGCGAGGGCTTCAAGGGTGAGCAGTTCTTC.

This clonotype showed up just a few times. This chain joins TRBV6-6 and TRBJ2-1; D may be TRBD1 (5 bases). Germline CDR1 reads MNHNY; CDR2 reads SVGAGI (reference sequence). V lost 0 bases and J 6 bases, leaving 15 bases between the germline ends. The CDR3 extends over 16 amino acids. The CDR3 coding sequence is TGTGCCAGCAGTTACTCCAACTCAGCAGGGCTCAATGAGCAGTTCTTC. This codes for CASSYSNSAGLNEQFF.

The V and J genes are TRBV6-2 or TRBV6-3 and TRBJ2-2; D is uncertain. The germline V gene has CDR1 MNHEY and CDR2 SVGEGT. The CDR3 is made up of 14 amino acids. Trimming shortened V by 6 bases and J by 2 bases, and 10 bases separated the two germline ends. The CDR3 nucleotides are TGTGCCAGCAGAGACGGTGGTAACACCGGGGAGCTGTTTTTT. It yields the protein CASRDGGNTGELFF.